Below, 30 T cell receptor beta chains from the same sample are listed, as sequenced in a study of T-cell memory formation after mild COVID-19. From the 5' RACE reads, TCRdb called clonotypes with MiXCR, one entry per CDR3 protein. The profile shows some 120,000 distinct CDR3 sequences, about 6.5% of them singletons. Material: PBMCs or a T cell subset sorted from them (not recorded which). Receptors were obtained from an adult woman who had mild COVID-19 (a few samples of this study predate the infection). Cell type and time point are not known.

This clonotype has a handful of counts. The CDR3 region is CASSIGSGTEAFF. The DNA for the CDR3 is TGTGCCAGCAGCATTGGGTCGGGCACTGAAGCTTTCTTT. This chain connects TRBV7-3 to TRBJ1-1; the D is unclear. The CDR3 runs 13 residues. Per germline, CDR1 SGHTA and CDR2 FQGTGA. V was cut by 5 bases and J by 4 bases, with 11 bases left in between.

This clonotype was recorded at least ten times. This sequence joins TRBV20-1 and TRBJ1-4; D is perhaps TRBD1 (6 bases). The CDR3 is made up of 13 amino acids. Germline assignment: CDR1 DFQATT and CDR2 SNEGSKA (reference sequence). The V and J ends lost 3 bases and 5 bases respectively, with 10 bases between them. CDR3 in amino acids: CSARRGGNEKLFF. CDR3 nucleotides: TGCAGTGCTAGGAGGGGGGGAAATGAAAAACTGTTTTTT.

The rearrangement joins TRBV12-3 or TRBV12-4 to TRBJ2-1; a possible D gene is TRBD1 (8 bases). The CDR3 runs 15 residues. V was trimmed by 3 bases and J by 7 bases, leaving 16 bases between them. In DNA, the CDR3 is TGTGCCAGCAGTTTCAGGACAGGGAGGGCTAATGAGCAGTTCTTC. Protein product: CASSFRTGRANEQFF.

This clonotype was detected only a few times. The rearrangement uses TRBV3-1 and TRBJ1-5; a weak D match, TRBD1 (6 bases). The CDR3 covers 14 residues. The V gene's germline CDR1 is LGHDT and CDR2 YNNKEL (reference sequence). Trimming shortened V by 1 base and J by 4 bases, and 8 bases separated the two germline ends. The DNA for the CDR3 is TGTGCCAGCAGCCAAGTACAGGGAAATCAGCCCCAGCATTTT. Encoded protein: CASSQVQGNQPQHF.

This clonotype was counted between two and nine times. The chain has TRBV6-1 and TRBJ2-7, with D possibly matching TRBD1 (6 bases). Trimming took 6 bases from V and 2 from J, leaving 17 bases between them. This CDR3 contains 15 residues. Germline V gene lookup returns CDR1 MNHNS and CDR2 SASEGT. The CDR3 nucleotides are TGTGCCAGCAGACAAACAACAGGGACCCCCTACGAGCAGTACTTC. Its translation: CASRQTTGTPYEQYF.

This clonotype showed up just once. V gene TRBV27 combines with J gene TRBJ2-7; 8 bases align to TRBD2. V was pared by 7 bases and J by 3 bases, with 8 bases of the junction left unmatched. This CDR3 comprises 14 residues. Per the germline V gene, CDR1 is MNHEY and CDR2 is SMNVEV (reference sequence). The CDR3 reads CASTLRGGYYEQYF. The CDR3 coding sequence is TGTGCCAGCACCCTCCGGGGGGGCTACTACGAGCAGTACTTC.

This clonotype occurred a few times. CDR3: CASSRTESTDTQYF. In nucleotides, the CDR3 is TGTGCCAGCTCCAGGACCGAGAGCACAGATACGCAGTATTTT. The chain recombines TRBV2 with TRBJ2-3, with D unclear. CDR3 length equals 14 residues. Germline CDR1 is SNHLY and CDR2 is FYNNEI. The V and J ends lost 8 bases and 0 bases respectively, with 12 bases between them.

This clonotype was detected a few times. The CDR3 sequence is CATSDDSTDTQYF. DNA for the CDR3: TGTGCCACCAGTGATGATAGCACAGATACGCAGTATTTT. J is TRBJ2-3 and V is TRBV24-1; D is undetermined. With 3 bases removed from V and 0 bases from J, the gap between germline ends came to 3 bases. There are 13 residues in the CDR3. Germline V gene sequence: CDR1 KGHDR, CDR2 SFDVKD.

CDR3 protein: CSVGRPTGNEQYF. CDR3 DNA sequence: TGCAGCGTTGGGAGGCCAACAGGGAACGAGCAGTACTTC. The chain links TRBV29-1 to TRBJ2-7; D is possibly TRBD1 (6 bases). V was trimmed by 4 bases and J by 5 bases, leaving 15 bases between them. CDR3 length: 13 amino acids. Germline V lookup: CDR1 SQVTM, CDR2 ANQGSEA.

V and J are TRBV20-1 and TRBJ2-7; 7 bases fit TRBD1. CDR3 length: 13 residues. V trimming: 6 bases; J trimming: 1 base; junction bases outside the gene matches: 6. Germline V gives CDR1 DFQATT, CDR2 SNEGSKA (reference sequence). The CDR3: CSALRDSSYEQYF. CDR3 DNA sequence: TGCAGTGCCCTCCGGGACAGTTCCTACGAGCAGTACTTC.

This clonotype was detected ten times or more. The genes are TRBV12-3 or TRBV12-4 and TRBJ2-7; TRBD1 aligns across 8 bases. This CDR3 spans 15 amino acids. V gave up 2 bases and J gave up 3 bases; unmatched junction bases: 6. The CDR3 bases are TGTGCCAGCAGTTTAACCGGGACAGGCCACTACGAGCAGTACTTC. This sequence encodes CASSLTGTGHYEQYF.

The CDR3 coding sequence is TGTGCCAGCAGCGACCCGACAGGGGGCATTTCACCCCTCCACTTT. Its protein product is CASSDPTGGISPLHF. This chain links TRBV6-2 or TRBV6-3 with TRBJ1-6; TRBD1 matches 10 bases. This CDR3 contains 15 residues. J gave up 9 bases and V 6 bases, and 8 bases lay outside the gene matches. Germline loops: CDR1 MNHEY, CDR2 SVGEGT.

This clonotype has just a few counts. The chain links TRBV10-3 to TRBJ2-3; D tentatively fits TRBD1 or TRBD2 (5 bases each). Trimming shortened V by 6 bases and J by 0 bases, and 10 bases separated the two germline ends. The CDR3 sequence is 14 residues long. Germline assignment: CDR1 ENHRY and CDR2 SYGVKD. CDR3 DNA sequence: TGTGCCATCAGGGGGACGGCGAGCACAGATACGCAGTATTTT. Translation: CAIRGTASTDTQYF.

J is TRBJ2-1 and V is TRBV5-1; TRBD2 matches 7 bases. In germline, CDR1 is SGHRS, CDR2 YFSETQ. The CDR3 extends over 15 amino acids. V trimming: 2 bases; J trimming: 5 bases; junction bases outside the gene matches: 7. The CDR3 loop is CASSLGSRGDNEQFF. The CDR3 DNA reads as TGCGCCAGCAGCTTAGGTAGTCGGGGGGACAATGAGCAGTTCTTC.

This clonotype has at least ten counts. The chain is built from TRBV5-6 and TRBJ2-1; 9 bases align to TRBD2. The CDR3 loop spans 16 amino acids. Losses at the gene ends were 2 bases for V and 10 bases for J; bases not matched to a gene: 13. The germline V gene has CDR1 SGHDT and CDR2 YYEEEE. CDR3 loop: CASSFRVSGSSGEQFF. CDR3 sequence (DNA): TGTGCCAGCAGCTTCCGGGTTAGCGGGAGTAGTGGGGAGCAGTTCTTC.

A word on this clonotype: Mismatch with germline at one junction end may stem from a read error. J is TRBJ1-2 and V is TRBV2; D is perhaps TRBD1 (5 bases). CDR1 and CDR2 from the germline V gene are SNHLY and FYNNEI. The CDR3 runs to 13 residues. DNA of the CDR3: TGTGCCAGCAGTGAAGCCATGGGGACCGCCCCACACTTC. This encodes CASSEAMGTAPHF.

This clonotype was seen many times. V usage is TRBV11-2 and J usage is TRBJ2-7; no definite D call. The CDR3 extends over 13 amino acids. The germline CDR1 and CDR2 sequences are SGHAT and FQNNGV. The V end was cut by 3 bases, the J end by 4 bases, with 10 bases between. The CDR3 DNA follows: TGTGCCAGCAGCTTCCCAGGCTCTTACGAGCAGTACTTC. Encoded protein: CASSFPGSYEQYF.

This clonotype was recorded a few times. The rearrangement joins TRBV5-1 to TRBJ1-2, with TRBD1 matching 8 bases. Germline V lookup: CDR1 SGHRS, CDR2 YFSETQ. This CDR3 is built from 15 residues. V gave up 5 bases and J gave up 0 bases; unmatched junction bases: 6. CDR3 in DNA: TGCGCCAGCAGTGCCGGACAGGGATCTAACTATGGCTACACCTTC. The encoded protein is CASSAGQGSNYGYTF.

This clonotype showed up many times. This sequence joins TRBV21-1 and TRBJ2-1; the table's D call TRBD2 went unverified against the DNA. TRBV21-1 is deemed a pseudogene. The CDR3 has 16 amino acids. The CDR3 reads CASSKDPSGSGHEQFF. The CDR3 DNA follows: TGTGCCAGCAGCAAGGATCCTAGCGGGAGTGGCCATGAGCAGTTCTTC.

Many counts were recorded for this clonotype. CDR3 region: CASSPGRLSYEQYF. In nucleotides, the CDR3 is TGTGCCAGCTCTCCGGGACGGCTCTCCTACGAGCAGTACTTC. The chain combines TRBV18 with TRBJ2-7; D tentatively fits TRBD1 or TRBD2 (5 bases each). CDR1 and CDR2 from the germline V gene are KGHSH and LQKENI. The V end lost 6 bases, the J end lost 0 bases, and 12 bases lay between the germline ends. The CDR3 is 14 residues long.

The chain joins TRBV7-8 to TRBJ1-1; 8 nucleotides agree with TRBD1. This CDR3 is built from 15 residues. Germline loops: CDR1 SGHVS, CDR2 FQNEAQ. Trimming removed 5 bases from V and 4 bases from J; junction bases left unmatched: 9. CDR3 residues: CASSGRTGLITEAFF. The CDR3 region has the DNA TGTGCCAGCAGCGGAAGGACAGGGTTAATCACTGAAGCTTTCTTT.

There are a few counts of this clonotype. This rearrangement joins TRBV7-9 to TRBJ1-3, with a possible D match to TRBD1 (6 bases). V lost 6 bases, J lost 4 bases, and 19 bases lay in between. Germline CDR1 is SEHNR and CDR2 is FQNEAQ (reference sequence). This CDR3 has 16 amino acids. The CDR3 loop reads CASRPTGGAKGNTIYF. DNA of the CDR3: TGTGCCAGCAGACCGACTGGGGGCGCGAAAGGAAACACCATATATTTT.

A few counts support this clonotype. This chain uses TRBV5-5 with TRBJ2-7; 11 nucleotides agree with TRBD1. V gave up 1 base and J gave up 7 bases; unmatched junction bases: 19. This CDR3 comprises 19 residues. Germline CDR1 SGHKS, CDR2 YYEKEE (reference sequence). CDR3 DNA: TGTGCCAGCAGCTTGTCCCGGACAGGGGGCGCGGGGAGGCTAACAGAGCAGTACTTC. Its protein is CASSLSRTGGAGRLTEQYF.

This clonotype showed up just a few times. The V and J genes are TRBV7-2 and TRBJ1-3; the D is unclear. Germline V gene sequence: CDR1 SGHTA, CDR2 FQGNSA. V shed 1 base and J shed 4 bases, with 14 bases lying between them. The CDR3 totals 16 residues. The CDR3 loop is CASSLVSPSNGNTIYF. The CDR3 bases are TGTGCCAGCAGCTTAGTCTCTCCCTCAAACGGAAACACCATATATTTT.

This clonotype was recorded a few times. The chain couples TRBV29-1 to TRBJ1-6; tentatively, D is TRBD1 (5 bases). The CDR3 consists of 13 residues. The germline V gene has CDR1 SQVTM and CDR2 ANQGSEA. Trimming took off 4 bases at V and 7 bases at J, with 11 bases between the two ends. CDR3 protein: CSVARDPNSPLHF. CDR3 DNA: TGCAGCGTTGCAAGGGACCCGAATTCACCCCTCCACTTT.

This clonotype was seen a handful of times. The chain joins TRBV5-1 to TRBJ1-1, with TRBD1 matching 11 bases. The CDR3 is 16 amino acids. V shed 2 bases, J shed 4 bases, and the junction held 7 bases outside the gene matches. Looked up from germline, CDR1 is SGHRS and CDR2 is YFSETQ. The CDR3 here is CASSLGQGATGTEAFF. In DNA form, the CDR3 reads TGCGCCAGCAGCTTAGGACAGGGGGCCACCGGCACTGAAGCTTTCTTT.

The sample holds a few counts of this clonotype. This chain connects TRBV6-2 or TRBV6-3 to TRBJ1-2; 7 bases fit TRBD1. The CDR3 spans 13 residues. V shed 3 bases and J 5 bases; nucleotides not matched to a gene: 3. Germline assignment: CDR1 MNHEY and CDR2 SVGEGT. The CDR3 loop reads CASSYGQAYGYTF. The CDR3 DNA follows: TGTGCCAGCAGTTATGGACAGGCTTATGGCTACACCTTC.

Ten or more counts support this clonotype. The chain uses TRBV5-1 and TRBJ2-7; TRBD2 matches at 12 bases. CDR1 SGHRS and CDR2 YFSETQ come from the germline V gene. This CDR3 spans 19 amino acids. V dropped 1 base and J dropped 4; count of bases not matched to a gene: 15. Here the CDR3 DNA reads TGCGCCAGCAGCTTGAGCGGACTAGCGGGACGTAGTTTCCCATACGAGCAGTACTTC. Amino acids: CASSLSGLAGRSFPYEQYF. The variable domain in full, completed from reference TRBV5-1 and TRBJ2-7, reads KAGVTQTPRYLIKTRGQQVTLSCSPISGHRSVSWYQQTPGQGLQFLFEYFSETQRNKGNFPGRFSGRQFSNSRSEMNVSTLELGDSALYLCASSLSGLAGRSFPYEQYFGPGTRLTVT.

V and J are TRBV5-1 and TRBJ2-2; TRBD1 matches at 7 bases. Per germline, CDR1 SGHRS and CDR2 YFSETQ. Trimming took 4 bases from V and 2 from J; bases not matched to a gene: 11. CDR3 length: 17 residues. Here the CDR3 reads CASSRPPGQRNTGELFF. CDR3 coding DNA: TGCGCCAGCAGCCGTCCTCCGGGACAGCGAAACACCGGGGAGCTGTTTTTT. The entire variable domain, with the rest obtained from reference TRBV5-1 and TRBJ2-2, is as follows: KAGVTQTPRYLIKTRGQQVTLSCSPISGHRSVSWYQQTPGQGLQFLFEYFSETQRNKGNFPGRFSGRQFSNSRSEMNVSTLELGDSALYLCASSRPPGQRNTGELFFGEGSRLTVL.

The chain has TRBV5-1 and TRBJ2-5; TRBD1 aligns across 7 bases. V was clipped by 5 bases and J by 3 bases; unmatched bases: 13. The germline gives CDR1 SGHRS, CDR2 YFSETQ. This CDR3 is 16 amino acids long. The CDR3 DNA is TGCGCCAGCAGACATACGCTTTCCGGGACAGAAGAGACCCAGTACTTC. Its protein is CASRHTLSGTEETQYF.